A selection of T cell receptor beta chains follows, all from one sample in a study of cytomegalovirus exposure and HLA in healthy donors. Only in-frame clones appear in the TCRdb table, and some are missing; sequencing was by immunoSEQ multiplex PCR. The data hold over 70,000 clones, with less than 80% observed a single time. Sequenced: PBMCs. These TCRs come from a woman aged 45-65 years in good health and CMV-seropositive. CDR3s include the opening cysteine and the closing phenylalanine or tryptophan. A D gene is named only where the DNA matches it firmly. For some rows the clone size is stated as once, few or many, or as a class when expanded; others skip it.

abundance	d_gene	len	v_gene	j_gene	CDR3nt	CDR3aa
-	TRBD2	14	TRBV7-3	TRBJ2-1	TGTGCCAGCAGTAGCGGGGGGGAGGGGAATGAGCAGTTCTTC	CASSSGGEGNEQFF
-	TRBD2	16	TRBV9	TRBJ2-1	TGTGCCAGCAGCGTAGGGGGTAGCGGGGTGCAGAATGAGCAGTTCTTC	CASSVGGSGVQNEQFF
-	TRBD1	16	TRBV14	TRBJ1-2	TGTGCCAGCAGCCGCAGGGGGCAGGGGATTCGCTATGGCTACACCTTC	CASSRRGQGIRYGYTF
-	TRBD2	20	TRBV9	TRBJ2-1	TGTGCCAGCAGCCCCTCAGGATTAGCGGGGGCCCCTAGGTCCTACAATGAGCAGTTCTTC	CASSPSGLAGAPRSYNEQFF
-	-	15	TRBV6-5	TRBJ1-2	TGTGCCAGCAGTGTCGGTAAGGGAGCTAACTATGGCTACACCTTC	CASSVGKGANYGYTF
-	-	15	TRBV4-3	TRBJ1-2	TGCGCCAGCAGCCAAACAGCCGAGGGCGTCTATGGCTACACCTTC	CASSQTAEGVYGYTF
-	-	18	TRBV5-6	TRBJ1-2	TGTGCCAGCAGCCCTGAAGAGAGAAGGGGGACCTTTACCGTTGGCTACACCTTC	CASSPEERRGTFTVGYTF
few	TRBD2	15	TRBV4-3	TRBJ2-1	TGCGCCAGCAGCCGCCAGGGAGGGGCTCTCAATGAGCAGTTCTTC	CASSRQGGALNEQFF
-	TRBD1	16	TRBV27	TRBJ2-7	TGTGCCAGCAGTCAACAACCCGGGACAGGGGAGGGCGAGCAGTACTTC	CASSQQPGTGEGEQYF
once	-	14	TRBV9	TRBJ1-2	TGTGCCAGCAGCGTAGATCCAGGGGATTATGGCTACACCTTC	CASSVDPGDYGYTF
-	-	14	TRBV6-5	TRBJ2-1	TGTGCCAGCAGGACGAGGTCACTGGGCAATGAGCAGTTCTTC	CASRTRSLGNEQFF
-	-	16	TRBV27	TRBJ2-7	TGTGCCAGCAGTCTCTCACCGGGGACACAATCCTACGAGCAGTACTTC	CASSLSPGTQSYEQYF
-	-	13	TRBV30	TRBJ2-1	TGTGCCTGGAGTGTAGAGGGGGACGGTGAGCAGTTCTTC	CAWSVEGDGEQFF
-	-	14	TRBV28	TRBJ1-1	TGTGCCAGCAGGGAGGACGGAATAAACACTGAAGCTTTCTTT	CASREDGINTEAFF
once	-	13	TRBV7-9	TRBJ1-1	TGTGCCAGCAGCCCCAAAGGAGGCACTGAAGCTTTCTTT	CASSPKGGTEAFF
-	-	12	TRBV7-8	TRBJ1-6	TGTGCCAGCAGCTTAGGGGGACTGCCCCTCCACTTT	CASSLGGLPLHF
-	TRBD1	13	TRBV27	TRBJ1-1	TGTGCCAGCGGACAGGGAGTGAACACTGAAGCTTTCTTT	CASGQGVNTEAFF
-	-	13	TRBV19	TRBJ1-1	TGTGCCAGTAGTCTATCTCGAGACACTGAAGCTTTCTTT	CASSLSRDTEAFF
-	-	16	TRBV5-1	TRBJ1-4	TGCGCCAGCAGCTTGTTATCCGGGGGGAGAAATGAAAAACTGTTTTTT	CASSLLSGGRNEKLFF
-	TRBD1	16	TRBV7-9	TRBJ1-5	TGTGCCAGCAGCTCCGTTACAGGGGAAAGCAATCAGCCCCAGCATTTT	CASSSVTGESNQPQHF
-	-	15	TRBV7-2	TRBJ1-2	TGTGCCAGCAGACCAGACGGGAATCCTAACTATGGCTACACCTTC	CASRPDGNPNYGYTF
few	TRBD2	15	TRBV7-2	TRBJ2-5	TGTGCCAGCAGCTTAGTTTGGCTCAGTAGCGGGGCCCAGTACTTC	CASSLVWLSSGAQYF
-	TRBD1	12	TRBV10-3	TRBJ1-2	TGTGCCATCAGGCAGACAGGGTCAGGCTACACCTTC	CAIRQTGSGYTF
-	TRBD2	15	TRBV7-8	TRBJ2-1	TGTGCCAGCAGCTCCGGGGGGGGCCCCTACAATGAGCAGTTCTTC	CASSSGGGPYNEQFF
-	-	16	TRBV18	TRBJ2-7	TGTGCCAGCTCACCACCGAGGATAGGGGTAGCATACGAGCAGTACTTC	CASSPPRIGVAYEQYF
-	-	13	TRBV2	TRBJ1-1	TGTGCCAGCATCCGGGGACTTGATTCTCAAGCTTTCTTT	CASIRGLDSQAFF
-	-	14	TRBV7-8	TRBJ1-4	TGTGCCAGCAGCCGGCGGCGGCTTAATGAAAAACTGTTTTTT	CASSRRRLNEKLFF
-	TRBD2	15	TRBV6-5	TRBJ2-5	TGTGCCAGCAGGCCAATGGGTAGCGGGTGGGAGACCCAGTACTTC	CASRPMGSGWETQYF